These 15 T cell receptor beta chains originate from one sample sequenced in a study of blood T cell repertoires in COVID-19. Method: immunoSEQ multiplex PCR; TCRdb's copy keeps in-frame clones and lacks some. The sample comprises approximately 200,000 clones, around 87% of which are singletons, and approximately 6.2% rests with the top ten. Sequenced sample: peripheral blood. Receptor source: a man between 60 and 75 years old who had recovered from COVID-19.

The rearrangement joins TRBV6-5 to TRBJ1-2, with 7 positions matching TRBD1. Trimming cost V 7 bases and J 3 bases; bases outside gene matches: 11. Germline V CDR1 and CDR2: MNHEY, SVGAGI. The CDR3 spans 15 residues. DNA for the CDR3: TGTGCCAGCACCTCTCGACAGGGTTTCGACTATGGCTACACCTTC. This translates into CASTSRQGFDYGYTF.

The chain has TRBV19 and TRBJ1-2; 8 bases are a match to TRBD1. Germline V gene data show CDR1 as LNHDA and CDR2 as SQIVND (reference sequence). V dropped 6 bases and J dropped 2; count of bases not matched to a gene: 8. This CDR3 region has 15 residues. CDR3 DNA sequence: TGTGCCAGTAGCGACGACAGGGGTTGGAACTATGGCTACACCTTC. Translated, it gives CASSDDRGWNYGYTF. Full variable domain (outside the CDR3, taken from reference TRBV19 and TRBJ1-2): DGGITQSPKYLFRKEGQNVTLSCEQNLNHDAMYWYRQDPGQGLRLIYYSQIVNDFQKGDIAEGYSVSREKKESFPLTVTSAQKNPTAFYLCASSDDRGWNYGYTFGSGTRLTVV.

This clone was seen a handful of times. The CDR3 sequence: CASSQAPNTDTQYF. The CDR3 DNA reads TGTGCCAGCAGCCAAGCCCCCAACACAGATACGCAGTATTTT. The chain uses TRBV3-1 (or the pseudogene TRBV3-2) and TRBJ2-3; D is uncertain. Germline V gives CDR1 LGHDT, CDR2 YNNKEL (reference sequence). This CDR3 is built from 14 residues. The V and J ends lost 1 base and 2 bases respectively, with 7 bases between them.

The J gene is TRBJ1-5, the V gene TRBV6-5; 8 positions agree with TRBD1. Germline-derived CDR1 and CDR2 are MNHEY and SVGAGI. The CDR3 has 13 residues. J gave up 7 bases and V 6 bases, and 5 bases lay outside the gene matches. The CDR3 sequence is CASRARGPQPQHF. For the CDR3, the DNA is TGTGCCAGCAGGGCCAGGGGGCCCCAGCCCCAGCATTTT.

The V call is TRBV6-5, the J call TRBJ2-1, with 8 bases matching TRBD2. The CDR3 consists of 14 residues. Germline CDR1 is MNHEY and CDR2 is SVGAGI. Trimming cost V 7 bases and J 8 bases; bases outside gene matches: 10. Here the CDR3 reads CASTSGGSWDEQFF. As DNA, the CDR3 is TGTGCCAGCACTTCGGGGGGGAGTTGGGATGAGCAGTTCTTC.

This chain links TRBV19 with TRBJ1-5; the D is unclear. The CDR3 contains 12 residues. Germline V CDR1 and CDR2: LNHDA, SQIVND (reference sequence). The ends were cut back, 5 bases at V and 1 base at J, with 3 bases in the middle. The chain's CDR3 is CASSRSNQPQHF. CDR3 DNA sequence: TGTGCCAGTAGTCGGAGCAATCAGCCCCAGCATTTT.

This CDR3 reads CASSLVQGAFGYTF. CDR3 nucleotide sequence: TGTGCCAGCAGCTTAGTTCAGGGGGCTTTTGGCTACACCTTC. This rearrangement joins TRBV7-9 to TRBJ1-2, with 8 bases lining up with TRBD1. The CDR3 consists of 14 residues. Germline CDR1 SEHNR, CDR2 FQNEAQ (reference sequence). The J segment lost 7 bases and the V segment lost 1 base, leaving 5 bases of the junction unmatched. Full variable domain (rest looked up from reference TRBV7-9 and TRBJ1-2): DTGVSQNPRHKITKRGQNVTFRCDPISEHNRLYWYRQTLGQGPEFLTYFQNEAQLEKSRLLSDRFSAERPKGSFSTLEIQRTEQGDSAMYLCASSLVQGAFGYTFGSGTRLTVV.

The genes are TRBV29-1 and TRBJ2-1; D unresolved. Germline CDR1 reads SQVTM; CDR2 reads ANQGSEA. Trimming shortened V by 4 bases and J by 9 bases, and 10 bases separated the two germline ends. This CDR3 has 11 amino acids. CDR3 DNA sequence: TGCAGCGTTGGAGTGGTAAGTGAGCAGTTCTTC. Amino acid sequence: CSVGVVSEQFF.

The gene calls are TRBV18 and TRBJ1-6; D is perhaps TRBD1 (5 bases). CDR3 length: 15 amino acids. V was clipped by 2 bases and J by 7 bases, with 12 bases between them. Germline-derived CDR1 and CDR2 are KGHSH and LQKENI. CDR3 DNA sequence: TGTGCCAGCTCACCAACCGGGACTGGGAATTCACCCCTCCACTTT. Translated, it gives CASSPTGTGNSPLHF.

This clone appeared once. The V and J genes are TRBV29-1 and TRBJ1-2; D is undetermined. The CDR3 spans 11 residues. Per germline, CDR1 SQVTM and CDR2 ANQGSEA. V gave up 8 bases and J gave up 1 base, with 8 bases separating them. DNA of the CDR3: TGCAGCATTACAGTTAACTATGGCTACACCTTC. Residues: CSITVNYGYTF.

The chain is built from TRBV6-5 and TRBJ1-6; 7 nucleotides line up with TRBD1. This CDR3 has 15 amino acids. V was pared by 5 bases and J by 10 bases, with 11 bases of the junction left unmatched. Looked up from germline, CDR1 is MNHEY and CDR2 is SVGAGI. CDR3: CASSPFEGARSPLHF. The CDR3 nucleotides are TGTGCCAGCAGTCCGTTTGAGGGGGCGCGATCACCCCTCCACTTT.

The chain has TRBV27 and TRBJ2-3, with TRBD2 identical over 10 bases. Germline-derived CDR1 and CDR2 are MNHEY and SMNVEV (reference sequence). The CDR3 contains 17 residues. V lost 2 bases, J lost 2 bases, and 7 bases stayed unmatched. The CDR3 DNA follows: TGTGCCAGCAGTTTAAGAGCGAGCGGGGGGGTCACAGATACGCAGTATTTT. Protein product: CASSLRASGGVTDTQYF.

The chain couples TRBV18 to TRBJ2-5, with D possibly TRBD2 on 5 matching bases. This CDR3 spans 13 amino acids. Germline V CDR1 and CDR2: KGHSH, LQKENI. Trimming took 4 bases from V and 2 from J, leaving 8 bases between them. CDR3 in DNA: TGTGCCAGCTCACTTCGGGAACAAGAGACCCAGTACTTC. Translating gives CASSLREQETQYF.

The V call is TRBV6-1, the J call TRBJ2-1; D not resolved. This CDR3 comprises 16 residues. CDR1 and CDR2 from the germline V gene are MNHNS and SASEGT. Deletions cut 4 bases from V and 7 bases from J, with 20 bases between. The CDR3 DNA reads as TGTGCCAGCAGTGCTGGCCCAGAGGAGCCTTTTAATGAGCAGTTCTTC. This translates into CASSAGPEEPFNEQFF.

The chain is built from TRBV11-2 and TRBJ1-1; 8 nucleotides match TRBD1. The CDR3 is made up of 14 amino acids. Germline CDR1 is SGHAT and CDR2 is FQNNGV. The ends lost 5 bases at V and 5 bases at J; junction bases unmatched: 7. The CDR3 coding sequence is TGTGCCAGCAGCGAGACAGGGGACCGGACTGAAGCTTTCTTT. Encoded protein: CASSETGDRTEAFF. The full variable domain, with the rest looked up from reference TRBV11-2 and TRBJ1-1, is EAGVAQSPRYKIIEKRQSVAFWCNPISGHATLYWYQQILGQGPKLLIQFQNNGVVDDSQLPKDRFSAERLKGVDSTLKIQPAKLEDSAVYLCASSETGDRTEAFFGQGTRLTVV.